The entry below describes one T cell receptor (beta chain). This entry is derived from a study of shared T cell receptors in the human thymus. CDR1 is MDHEN and CDR2 is SYDVKM in the germline V gene. V trimming: 5 bases; J trimming: 5 bases; junction bases outside the gene matches: 8. The length of the CDR3 is 15 residues. Some clones are missing from TCRdb's copy, which holds only in-frame ones; the method was immunoSEQ multiplex PCR. Among more than 550,000 clones listed, 80% to 90% were seen once. This same sample was also taken into another study, of human thymus T cells. As that study records: Thymic and blood repertoires appeared to display a bias in their usage of V and J genes.

The chain is built from TRBV28 and TRBJ2-5; 10 bases match TRBD2. The source is a girl less than two years old with a congenital heart defect. Sample: thymocytes. CDR3 sequence reads: CASSGLAGGGETQYF. The CDR3 DNA reads as TGTGCCAGCAGTGGCTTAGCGGGGGGAGGTGAGACCCAGTACTTC. Using reference TRBV28 and TRBJ2-5 for the parts outside the CDR3, the full variable domain is DVKVTQSSRYLVKRTGEKVFLECVQDMDHENMFWYRQDPGLGLRLIYFSYDVKMKEKGDIPEGYSVSREKKERFSLILESASTNQTSMYLCASSGLAGGGETQYFGPGTRLLVL.